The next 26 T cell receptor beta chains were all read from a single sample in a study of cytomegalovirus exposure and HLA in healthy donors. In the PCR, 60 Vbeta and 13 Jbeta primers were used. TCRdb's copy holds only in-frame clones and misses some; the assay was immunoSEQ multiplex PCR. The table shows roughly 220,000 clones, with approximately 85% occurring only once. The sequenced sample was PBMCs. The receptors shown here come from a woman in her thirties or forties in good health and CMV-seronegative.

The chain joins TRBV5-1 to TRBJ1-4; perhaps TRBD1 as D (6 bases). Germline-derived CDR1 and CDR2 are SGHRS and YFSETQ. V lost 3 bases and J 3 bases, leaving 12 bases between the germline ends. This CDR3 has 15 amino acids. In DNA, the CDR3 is TGCGCCAGCAGCTCACAGGGATTTGCTAATGAAAAACTGTTTTTT. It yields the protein CASSSQGFANEKLFF.

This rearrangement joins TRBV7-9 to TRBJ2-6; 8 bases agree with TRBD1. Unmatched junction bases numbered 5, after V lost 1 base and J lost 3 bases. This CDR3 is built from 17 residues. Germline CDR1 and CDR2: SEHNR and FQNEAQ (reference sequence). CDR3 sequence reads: CASSLGSGGGGANVLTF. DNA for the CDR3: TGTGCCAGCAGCTTAGGCTCAGGGGGCGGTGGGGCCAACGTCCTGACTTTC.

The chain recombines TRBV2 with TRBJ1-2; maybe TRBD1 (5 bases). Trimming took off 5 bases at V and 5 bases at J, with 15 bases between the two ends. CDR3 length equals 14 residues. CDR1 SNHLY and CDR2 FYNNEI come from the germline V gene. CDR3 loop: CASSLSGFIYGYTF. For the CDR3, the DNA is TGTGCCAGCAGTCTCTCAGGGTTTATTTATGGCTACACCTTC.

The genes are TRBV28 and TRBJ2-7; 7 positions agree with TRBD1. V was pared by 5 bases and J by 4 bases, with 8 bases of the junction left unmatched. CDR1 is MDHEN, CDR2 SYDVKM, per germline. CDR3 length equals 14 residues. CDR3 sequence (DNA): TGTGCCAGCAGTGGGGACAGCCCAGTTTACGAGCAGTACTTC. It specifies CASSGDSPVYEQYF.

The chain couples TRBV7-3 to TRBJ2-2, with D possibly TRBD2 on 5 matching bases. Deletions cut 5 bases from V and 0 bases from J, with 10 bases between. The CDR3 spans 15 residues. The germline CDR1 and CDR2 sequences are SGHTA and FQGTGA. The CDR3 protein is CASSLQLANTGELFF. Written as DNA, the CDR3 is TGTGCCAGCAGCCTCCAACTAGCGAACACCGGGGAGCTGTTTTTT.

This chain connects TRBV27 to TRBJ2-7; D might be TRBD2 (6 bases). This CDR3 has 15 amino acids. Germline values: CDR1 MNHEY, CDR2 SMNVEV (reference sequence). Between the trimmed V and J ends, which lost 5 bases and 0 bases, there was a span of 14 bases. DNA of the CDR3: TGTGCCAGCAGTCCGGGACTCCTGAGCTCCTACGAGCAGTACTTC. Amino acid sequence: CASSPGLLSSYEQYF.

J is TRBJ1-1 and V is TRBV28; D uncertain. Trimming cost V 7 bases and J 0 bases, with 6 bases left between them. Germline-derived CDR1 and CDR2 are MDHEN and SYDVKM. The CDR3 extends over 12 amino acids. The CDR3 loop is CASNEVNTEAFF. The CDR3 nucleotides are TGTGCCAGCAATGAGGTGAACACTGAAGCTTTCTTT.

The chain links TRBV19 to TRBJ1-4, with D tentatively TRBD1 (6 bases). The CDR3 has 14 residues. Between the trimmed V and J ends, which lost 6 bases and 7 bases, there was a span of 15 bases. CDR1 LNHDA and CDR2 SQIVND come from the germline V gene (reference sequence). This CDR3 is CASRKGDVGEKLFF. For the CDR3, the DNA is TGTGCCAGTAGGAAGGGGGACGTCGGTGAAAAACTGTTTTTT.

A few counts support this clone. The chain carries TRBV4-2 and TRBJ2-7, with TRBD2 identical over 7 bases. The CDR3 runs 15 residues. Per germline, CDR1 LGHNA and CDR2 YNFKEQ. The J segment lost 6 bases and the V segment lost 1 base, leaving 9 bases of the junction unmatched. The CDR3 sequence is CASSQVGGARVEQYF. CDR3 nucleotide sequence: TGTGCCAGCAGCCAAGTGGGAGGGGCGAGGGTCGAGCAGTACTTC.

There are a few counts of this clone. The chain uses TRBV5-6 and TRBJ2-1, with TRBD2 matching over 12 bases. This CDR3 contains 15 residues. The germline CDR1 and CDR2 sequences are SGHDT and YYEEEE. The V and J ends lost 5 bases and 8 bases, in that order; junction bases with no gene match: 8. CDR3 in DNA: TGTGCCAGCAGATTTCGACTAGCGGGAGTGCATGAGCAGTTCTTC. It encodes CASRFRLAGVHEQFF.

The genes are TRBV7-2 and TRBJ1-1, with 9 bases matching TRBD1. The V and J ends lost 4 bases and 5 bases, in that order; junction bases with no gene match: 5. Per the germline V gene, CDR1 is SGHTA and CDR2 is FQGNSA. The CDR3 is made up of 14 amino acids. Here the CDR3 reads CASSSGTGSTEAFF. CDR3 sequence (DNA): TGTGCCAGCAGCTCCGGGACAGGGAGTACTGAAGCTTTCTTT.

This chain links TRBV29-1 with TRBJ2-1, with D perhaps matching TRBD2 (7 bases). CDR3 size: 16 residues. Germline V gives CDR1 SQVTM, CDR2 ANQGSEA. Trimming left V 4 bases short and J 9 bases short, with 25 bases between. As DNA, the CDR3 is TGCAGCGTTGCAAGTGGGGGGGCTAGCGGCGGCACTGAGCAGTTCTTC. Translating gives CSVASGGASGGTEQFF.

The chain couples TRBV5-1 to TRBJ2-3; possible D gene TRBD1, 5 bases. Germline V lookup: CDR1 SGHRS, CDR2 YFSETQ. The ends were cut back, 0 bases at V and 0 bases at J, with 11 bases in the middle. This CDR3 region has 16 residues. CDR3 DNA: TGCGCCAGCAGCTTGGATAGTCAGGGTAGCACAGATACGCAGTATTTT. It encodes CASSLDSQGSTDTQYF.

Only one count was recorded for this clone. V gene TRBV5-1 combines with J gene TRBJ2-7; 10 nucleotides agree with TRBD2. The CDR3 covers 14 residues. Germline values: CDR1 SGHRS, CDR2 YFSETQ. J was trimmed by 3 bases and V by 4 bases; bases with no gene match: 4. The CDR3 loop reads CASSQAGGLYEQYF. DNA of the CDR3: TGCGCCAGCAGCCAAGCGGGAGGGCTCTACGAGCAGTACTTC.

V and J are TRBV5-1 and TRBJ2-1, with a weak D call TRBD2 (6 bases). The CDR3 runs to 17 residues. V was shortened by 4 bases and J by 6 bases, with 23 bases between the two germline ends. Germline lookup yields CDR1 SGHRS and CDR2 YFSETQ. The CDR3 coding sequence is TGCGCCAGCAGCCCCGTGGGGGTCTCTTCGGGAGTCAATGAGCAGTTCTTC. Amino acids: CASSPVGVSSGVNEQFF.

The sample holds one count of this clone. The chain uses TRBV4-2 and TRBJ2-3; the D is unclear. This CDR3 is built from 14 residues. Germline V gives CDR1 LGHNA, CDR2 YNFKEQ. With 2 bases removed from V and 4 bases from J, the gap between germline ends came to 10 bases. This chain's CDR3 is CASSQLSFADTQYF. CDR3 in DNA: TGTGCCAGCAGCCAACTTAGTTTTGCAGATACGCAGTATTTT.

The CDR3 DNA reads TGTGCCAGCAGCAAAGTGAAGGGGCGGGAGACTTGTAGAGATACGCAGTATTTT. Residues: CASSKVKGRETCRDTQYF. J is TRBJ2-3 and V is TRBV21-1; the table calls TRBD2, which could not be checked here. TRBV21-1 represents a pseudogene. The CDR3 extends over 18 amino acids.

The CDR3 reads CASSPSTSSTDTQYF. In DNA, the CDR3 is TGTGCCAGCTCACCGTCGACTAGTAGCACAGATACGCAGTATTTT. The chain uses TRBV18 and TRBJ2-3, with D possibly being TRBD2 (6 bases). Between the trimmed V and J ends, which lost 3 bases and 0 bases, there was a span of 10 bases. The length of the CDR3 is 15 residues. Germline lookup yields CDR1 KGHSH and CDR2 LQKENI.

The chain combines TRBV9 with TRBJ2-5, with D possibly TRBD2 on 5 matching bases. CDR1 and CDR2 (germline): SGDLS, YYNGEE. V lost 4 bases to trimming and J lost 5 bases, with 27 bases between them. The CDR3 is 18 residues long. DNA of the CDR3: TGTGCCAGCAGCCCTACTCCCTTAAGACTACCTTCGGAGGAGACCCAGTACTTC. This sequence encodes CASSPTPLRLPSEETQYF.

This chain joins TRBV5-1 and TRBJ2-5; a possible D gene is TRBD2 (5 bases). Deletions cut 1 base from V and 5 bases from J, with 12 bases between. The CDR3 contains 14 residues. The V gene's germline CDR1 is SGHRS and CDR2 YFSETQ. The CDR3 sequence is CASSLTLRGETQYF. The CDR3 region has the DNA TGCGCCAGCAGCTTGACTCTAAGAGGGGAGACCCAGTACTTC.

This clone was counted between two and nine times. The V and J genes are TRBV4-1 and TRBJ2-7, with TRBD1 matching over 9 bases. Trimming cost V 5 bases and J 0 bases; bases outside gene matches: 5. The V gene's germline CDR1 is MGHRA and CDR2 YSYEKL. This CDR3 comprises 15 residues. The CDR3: CASSYRTGASYEQYF. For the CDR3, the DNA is TGCGCCAGCAGCTACAGGACAGGGGCCTCCTACGAGCAGTACTTC.

Here the CDR3 reads CASRFVLQETQYF. CDR3 sequence (DNA): TGTGCCAGCAGGTTCGTACTTCAAGAGACCCAGTACTTC. This rearrangement joins TRBV6-6 to TRBJ2-5, with D unresolved. Trimming cost V 6 bases and J 2 bases, with 10 bases left between them. Germline V gene lookup returns CDR1 MNHNY and CDR2 SVGAGI (reference sequence). The CDR3 loop spans 13 amino acids.

CDR3 region: CASSKTGYGYTF. As DNA, the CDR3 is TGTGCCAGCAGTAAGACAGGGTATGGCTACACCTTC. J is TRBJ1-2 and V is TRBV6-6, with 7 bases identical to TRBD1. Germline assignment: CDR1 MNHNY and CDR2 SVGAGI (reference sequence). V was clipped by 5 bases and J by 5 bases; unmatched bases: 2. The CDR3 sequence is 12 residues long.

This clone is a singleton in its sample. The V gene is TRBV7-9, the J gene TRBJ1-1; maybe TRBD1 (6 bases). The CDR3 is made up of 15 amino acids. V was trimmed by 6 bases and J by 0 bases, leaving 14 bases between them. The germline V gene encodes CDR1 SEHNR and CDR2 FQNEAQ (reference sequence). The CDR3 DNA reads TGTGCCAGCAGTCGAACCGGGACAATGAACACTGAAGCTTTCTTT. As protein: CASSRTGTMNTEAFF.

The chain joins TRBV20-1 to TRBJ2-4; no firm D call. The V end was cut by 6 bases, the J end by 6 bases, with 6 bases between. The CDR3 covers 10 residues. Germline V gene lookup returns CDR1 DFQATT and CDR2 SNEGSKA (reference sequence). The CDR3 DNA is TGCAGTGCCTCCAGAAACATTCAGTACTTC. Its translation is CSASRNIQYF.

The CDR3 region is CASSLEGRQSLNTIYF. For the CDR3, the DNA is TGCGCCAGCAGCTTGGAGGGGCGGCAGTCTTTAAACACCATATATTTT. The V and J genes are TRBV5-1 and TRBJ1-3; possible D gene TRBD1, 5 bases. CDR3 length: 16 residues. Germline CDR1 is SGHRS and CDR2 is YFSETQ. Trimming left V 0 bases short and J 6 bases short, with 16 bases between.